Each of the 4 T cell receptor beta chains below was sequenced from the same sample in a study of blood T cell repertoires in COVID-19. TCRdb's copy holds only in-frame clones and misses some; the assay was immunoSEQ multiplex PCR. The table records under 55,000 clones, 70% to 90% of them present only once. The sample comprised peripheral blood. The receptors shown here come from a human donor in a cohort sampled during active COVID-19.

This clone was found a few times. This chain connects TRBV7-9 to TRBJ1-6, with D unclear. CDR1 is SEHNR and CDR2 is FQNEAQ in the germline V gene (reference sequence). There are 13 residues in the CDR3. Between the trimmed V and J ends, which lost 2 bases and 6 bases, there was a span of 5 bases. The CDR3 DNA sequence: TGTGCCAGCAGCTTAATGAGTAATTCACCCCTCCACTTT. Protein sequence: CASSLMSNSPLHF.

The gene calls are TRBV18 and TRBJ2-5, with 12 bases aligning to TRBD2. V trimming: 4 bases; J trimming: 4 bases; junction bases outside the gene matches: 4. CDR3 length: 15 amino acids. CDR1 is KGHSH, CDR2 LQKENI, per germline. DNA for the CDR3: TGTGCCAGCTCACGACTAGCGGGAGTTTCAGAGACCCAGTACTTC. It codes for CASSRLAGVSETQYF.

This chain uses TRBV7-9 with TRBJ1-1; maybe TRBD1 (6 bases). CDR1 SEHNR and CDR2 FQNEAQ come from the germline V gene (reference sequence). Trimming left V 4 bases short and J 2 bases short, with 11 bases between. This CDR3 spans 14 amino acids. Written as DNA, the CDR3 is TGTGCCAGCAGCTGGAAAGGGGGAAACACTGAAGCTTTCTTT. It yields the protein CASSWKGGNTEAFF.

This chain uses TRBV11-2 with TRBJ2-3; weak D call: TRBD2 (6 bases). CDR3 length: 16 amino acids. Per the germline V gene, CDR1 is SGHAT and CDR2 is FQNNGV. Trimming cost V 4 bases and J 0 bases, with 14 bases left between them. The CDR3 nucleotides are TGTGCCAGCAGCTCCCGACTAGACGGTAGCACAGATACGCAGTATTTT. Translation: CASSSRLDGSTDTQYF.